This T cell receptor beta chain was documented in a study of cytomegalovirus exposure and HLA in healthy donors. The PCR made use of 60 Vbeta and 13 Jbeta primers. Some clones are missing from TCRdb's copy, which holds only in-frame ones; the method was immunoSEQ multiplex PCR. There are under 85,000 clones in the sample; approximately 81% occur only once, and 22% lies in the top ten. Germline V gene sequence: CDR1 MGHRA, CDR2 YSYEKL. V was pared by 1 base and J by 2 bases, with 14 bases between. The CDR3 is 16 residues long. The sequencing input was PBMCs. This clonotype originated in a woman aged 25 to 39 in good health and CMV-seropositive. The chain links TRBV4-1 to TRBJ1-1; unclear D gene. The CDR3 bases are TGCGCCAGCAGCCAAGTGGCAGGAAGCGGTAACACTGAAGCTTTCTTT. Encoded protein: CASSQVAGSGNTEAFF.